These 18 T cell receptor beta chains were all obtained from the same sample, sequenced in a study of tumor-infiltrating lymphocytes in localized non-small cell lung cancer. TCRdb's copy holds only in-frame clones and misses some; the assay was immunoSEQ multiplex PCR. The sample lists 7,000 to 9,500 clones, 70% to 85% occurring once. Specimen: lung tumor tissue. These receptors were collected from a human donor with non-small cell lung cancer.

The chain employs TRBV7-8 and TRBJ2-7, with TRBD2 as a possible D gene (7 bases). This CDR3 comprises 15 residues. Trimming stripped 1 base from V and 6 bases from J, with 16 bases between. CDR1 is SGHVS and CDR2 is FQNEAQ in the germline V gene. The chain's CDR3 is CASSLGGGAVTEQYF. The CDR3 nucleotides are TGTGCCAGCAGCTTAGGAGGGGGGGCAGTAACCGAGCAGTACTTC. The full variable domain, completed using reference TRBV7-8 and TRBJ2-7, is GAGVSQSPRYKVAKRGQDVALRCDPISGHVSLFWYQQALGQGPEFLTYFQNEAQLDKSGLPSDRFFAERPEGSVSTLKIQRTQQEDSAVYLCASSLGGGAVTEQYFGPGTRLTVT.

The rearrangement uses TRBV28 and TRBJ2-7, with 8 bases that match TRBD2. V trimming: 7 bases; J trimming: 0 bases; junction bases outside the gene matches: 8. Germline V gene lookup returns CDR1 MDHEN and CDR2 SYDVKM. CDR3 length: 15 residues. The CDR3 sequence is CASTSNGGGSYEQYF. CDR3 nucleotide sequence: TGTGCCAGCACGTCCAACGGGGGGGGCTCCTACGAGCAGTACTTC.

The chain carries TRBV4-3 and TRBJ2-1; a weak D match, TRBD1 (6 bases). Per the germline V gene, CDR1 is LGHNA and CDR2 is YSLEER. V lost 4 bases and J lost 7, with 14 bases in between. The CDR3 loop spans 14 amino acids. This CDR3 reads CASSPRPQGNEQFF. In nucleotides, the CDR3 is TGCGCCAGCAGCCCGAGGCCCCAGGGGAATGAGCAGTTCTTC.

The V gene is TRBV30, the J gene TRBJ1-2; D is unclear. CDR3 length: 14 amino acids. Trimming took 1 base from V and 2 from J, leaving 11 bases between them. CDR1 and CDR2 (germline): GTSNPN, SVGIG (reference sequence). The CDR3 spells CAWSAPGKNYGYTF. The CDR3 region has the DNA TGTGCCTGGAGTGCACCAGGAAAAAACTATGGCTACACCTTC.

CDR3 sequence: CATQDSGGVYGYTF. As DNA, the CDR3 is TGTGCCACGCAGGACTCAGGGGGCGTCTATGGCTACACCTTC. The rearrangement uses TRBV19 and TRBJ1-2; TRBD1 matches at 8 bases. The ends lost 10 bases at V and 4 bases at J; junction bases unmatched: 11. The length of the CDR3 is 14 residues. The germline V gene has CDR1 LNHDA and CDR2 SQIVND (reference sequence). The full variable domain, its missing parts supplied by reference TRBV19 and TRBJ1-2, is DGGITQSPKYLFRKEGQNVTLSCEQNLNHDAMYWYRQDPGQGLRLIYYSQIVNDFQKGDIAEGYSVSREKKESFPLTVTSAQKNPTAFYLCATQDSGGVYGYTFGSGTRLTVV.

The chain carries TRBV14 and TRBJ2-1, with TRBD2 matching 12 bases. The CDR3 sequence is 19 residues long. Germline V gene data show CDR1 as SGHDN and CDR2 as FVKESK. The V segment lost 3 bases and the J segment 0 bases; nucleotides outside the gene matches: 9. CDR3 protein: CASSHRGLAGGSSYNEQFF. In DNA form, the CDR3 reads TGTGCCAGCAGCCACCGGGGACTAGCGGGCGGATCCTCCTACAATGAGCAGTTCTTC.

DNA for the CDR3: TGTGCCTGGAGCCTAGCGGACCGCCCGCAGTACTTC. The encoded protein is CAWSLADRPQYF. This chain links TRBV30 with TRBJ2-7; TRBD2 aligns across 7 bases. The CDR3 is made up of 12 amino acids. Trimming cost V 3 bases and J 9 bases; bases outside gene matches: 8. The germline CDR1 and CDR2 sequences are GTSNPN and SVGIG (reference sequence).

The rearrangement joins TRBV5-1 to TRBJ2-2; D remains ambiguous. The V gene's germline CDR1 is SGHRS and CDR2 YFSETQ. The V end lost 4 bases, the J end lost 4 bases, and 14 bases lay between the germline ends. This CDR3 spans 15 amino acids. The CDR3 nucleotides read TGCGCCAGCAGCCCCGGGTGGTCGGGCACCGGGGAGCTGTTTTTT. Translating it yields CASSPGWSGTGELFF.

The CDR3: CASIDRASGRANTQYF. CDR3 DNA: TGTGCCAGCATCGATCGGGCTAGCGGGAGGGCAAATACGCAGTATTTT. The J gene is TRBJ2-3, the V gene TRBV28; TRBD2 aligns across 12 bases. The junction had 12 bases not matched to a gene; V was cut back by 7 bases and J by 7 bases. The CDR3 consists of 16 residues. The germline V gene encodes CDR1 MDHEN and CDR2 SYDVKM.

This clone was seen more than once but under ten times. Written as DNA, the CDR3 is TGTGCCAGCGGGGCCATAGCGGGAGTCCCCACCGGGGAGCTGTTTTTT. Encoded protein: CASGAIAGVPTGELFF. The genes are TRBV7-8 and TRBJ2-2; TRBD2 aligns across 9 bases. Looked up from germline, CDR1 is SGHVS and CDR2 is FQNEAQ. V lost 8 bases and J lost 4; bases outside the gene matches: 11. This CDR3 is 16 amino acids long. Complete variable domain (other parts from reference TRBV7-8 and TRBJ2-2): GAGVSQSPRYKVAKRGQDVALRCDPISGHVSLFWYQQALGQGPEFLTYFQNEAQLDKSGLPSDRFFAERPEGSVSTLKIQRTQQEDSAVYLCASGAIAGVPTGELFFGEGSRLTVL.

In DNA, the CDR3 is TGTGCCAGCAGTTTATTTACCTCCGGGACAGGGGGCAAGCAGTTCTTC. Translation gives CASSLFTSGTGGKQFF. This chain links TRBV28 with TRBJ2-1; 12 positions agree with TRBD1. The junction had 9 bases not matched to a gene; V was cut back by 1 base and J by 11 bases. The length of the CDR3 is 16 residues. Germline CDR1 is MDHEN and CDR2 is SYDVKM.

The V gene is TRBV19, the J gene TRBJ1-5; TRBD1 agrees at 8 bases. Germline CDR1 is LNHDA and CDR2 is SQIVND (reference sequence). The V and J ends lost 9 bases and 0 bases, in that order; junction bases with no gene match: 13. The CDR3 is made up of 17 amino acids. CDR3 amino acids: CASLGQDRPNSNQPQHF. In nucleotides, the CDR3 is TGTGCCAGCCTGGGACAGGATCGACCAAATAGCAATCAGCCCCAGCATTTT. Based on the CDR3 plus reference TRBV19 and TRBJ1-5, the full variable domain is DGGITQSPKYLFRKEGQNVTLSCEQNLNHDAMYWYRQDPGQGLRLIYYSQIVNDFQKGDIAEGYSVSREKKESFPLTVTSAQKNPTAFYLCASLGQDRPNSNQPQHFGDGTRLSIL.

V is TRBV2 and J is TRBJ2-5; D not certain. V was trimmed by 3 bases and J by 6 bases, leaving 5 bases between them. Germline loops: CDR1 SNHLY, CDR2 FYNNEI. CDR3 length: 11 amino acids. This CDR3 reads CASSELKTQYF. The CDR3, as DNA: TGTGCCAGCAGTGAGTTAAAGACCCAGTACTTC.

The chain couples TRBV19 to TRBJ2-7; D remains ambiguous. Trimming stripped 1 base from V and 7 bases from J, with 5 bases between. This CDR3 has 11 residues. CDR1 is LNHDA and CDR2 is SQIVND in the germline V gene (reference sequence). The CDR3 DNA is TGTGCCAGTAGTATAGGGTGGGAGCAGTACTTC. Its protein product is CASSIGWEQYF.

This clone has just one count. This chain links TRBV7-2 with TRBJ1-3; D unclear. V was pared by 0 bases and J by 4 bases, with 10 bases between. Per the germline V gene, CDR1 is SGHTA and CDR2 is FQGNSA. The length of the CDR3 is 15 residues. CDR3 nucleotide sequence: TGTGCCAGCAGCTTAGCATGGGCCCAGGGAAACACCATATATTTT. This sequence encodes CASSLAWAQGNTIYF.

This clone occurred a few times. This chain joins TRBV28 and TRBJ2-7; D is uncertain. The CDR3 contains 13 residues. Germline CDR1 is MDHEN and CDR2 is SYDVKM. V lost 4 bases to trimming and J lost 4 bases, with 11 bases between them. The CDR3 spells CASSSRGIYEQYF. As DNA, the CDR3 is TGTGCCAGCAGTTCCCGTGGAATTTACGAGCAGTACTTC.

CDR3 sequence: CASSSNSGRAGYNEQFF. The CDR3 coding sequence is TGTGCCAGCAGCTCCAATAGCGGGAGGGCCGGCTACAATGAGCAGTTCTTC. This chain uses TRBV7-2 with TRBJ2-1; TRBD2 agrees at 11 bases. With 4 bases clipped from V and 3 bases from J, the junction kept 8 bases outside the gene matches. The germline V gene has CDR1 SGHTA and CDR2 FQGNSA. This CDR3 contains 17 residues.

This sequence joins TRBV7-2 and TRBJ2-7, with a tentative D call TRBD2 (5 bases). The germline V gene has CDR1 SGHTA and CDR2 FQGNSA. There are 14 residues in the CDR3. Trimming stripped 2 bases from V and 3 bases from J, with 11 bases between. CDR3 protein: CASSLFPGIYEQYF. Here the CDR3 DNA reads TGTGCCAGCAGCTTATTCCCCGGGATCTACGAGCAGTACTTC. Full variable domain (rest looked up from reference TRBV7-2 and TRBJ2-7): GAGVSQSPSNKVTEKGKDVELRCDPISGHTALYWYRQSLGQGLEFLIYFQGNSAPDKSGLPSDRFSAERTGGSVSTLTIQRTQQEDSAVYLCASSLFPGIYEQYFGPGTRLTVT.